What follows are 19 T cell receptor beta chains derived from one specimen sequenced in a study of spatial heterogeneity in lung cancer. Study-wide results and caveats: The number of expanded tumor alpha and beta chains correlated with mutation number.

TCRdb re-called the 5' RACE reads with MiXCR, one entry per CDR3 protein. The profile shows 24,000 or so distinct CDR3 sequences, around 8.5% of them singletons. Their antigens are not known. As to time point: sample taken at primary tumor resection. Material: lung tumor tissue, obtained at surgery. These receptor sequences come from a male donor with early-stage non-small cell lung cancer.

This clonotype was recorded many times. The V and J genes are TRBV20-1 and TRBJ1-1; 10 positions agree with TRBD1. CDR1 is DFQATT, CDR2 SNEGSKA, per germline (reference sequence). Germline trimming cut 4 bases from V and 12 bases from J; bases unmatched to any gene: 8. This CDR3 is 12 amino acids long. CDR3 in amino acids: CSAKMGQGSTFF. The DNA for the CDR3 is TGCAGTGCTAAGATGGGACAGGGGAGTACTTTCTTT.

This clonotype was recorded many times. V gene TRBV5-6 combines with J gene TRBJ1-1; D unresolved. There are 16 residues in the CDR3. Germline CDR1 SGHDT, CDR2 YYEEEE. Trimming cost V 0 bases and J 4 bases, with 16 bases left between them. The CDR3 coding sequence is TGTGCCAGCAGCTTGGGAGGTTTCGTCGATGGCACTGAAGCTTTCTTT. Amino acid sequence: CASSLGGFVDGTEAFF.

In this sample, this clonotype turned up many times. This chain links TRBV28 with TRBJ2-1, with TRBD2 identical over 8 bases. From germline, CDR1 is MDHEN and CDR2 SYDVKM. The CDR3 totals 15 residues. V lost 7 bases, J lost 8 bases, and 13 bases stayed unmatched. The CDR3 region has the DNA TGTGCCAGCACCTCCCTAGCGGGTCTAGGGGATGAGCAGTTCTTC. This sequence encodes CASTSLAGLGDEQFF.

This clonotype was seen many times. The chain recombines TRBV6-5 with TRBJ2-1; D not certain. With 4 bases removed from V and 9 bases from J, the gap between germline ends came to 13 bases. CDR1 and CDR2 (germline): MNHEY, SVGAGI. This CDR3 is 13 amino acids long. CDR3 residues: CASSSSYKGEQFF. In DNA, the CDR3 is TGTGCCAGCAGTTCGAGCTACAAGGGTGAGCAGTTCTTC.

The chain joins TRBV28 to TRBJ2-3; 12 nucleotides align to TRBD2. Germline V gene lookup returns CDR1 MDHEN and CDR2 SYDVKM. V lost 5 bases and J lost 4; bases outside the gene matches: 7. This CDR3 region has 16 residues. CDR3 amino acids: CASSLDLAGGSDTQYF. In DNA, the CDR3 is TGTGCCAGCAGTCTAGATCTAGCGGGGGGGTCAGATACGCAGTATTTT. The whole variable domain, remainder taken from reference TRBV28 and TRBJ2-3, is DVKVTQSSRYLVKRTGEKVFLECVQDMDHENMFWYRQDPGLGLRLIYFSYDVKMKEKGDIPEGYSVSREKKERFSLILESASTNQTSMYLCASSLDLAGGSDTQYFGPGTRLTVL.

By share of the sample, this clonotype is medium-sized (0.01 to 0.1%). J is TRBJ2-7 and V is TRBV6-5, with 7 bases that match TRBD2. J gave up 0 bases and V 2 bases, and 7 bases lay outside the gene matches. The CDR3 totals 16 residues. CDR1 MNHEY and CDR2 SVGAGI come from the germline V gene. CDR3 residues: CASSYPASGRSYEQYF. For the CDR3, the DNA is TGTGCCAGCAGTTACCCCGCTAGCGGCCGCTCCTACGAGCAGTACTTC.

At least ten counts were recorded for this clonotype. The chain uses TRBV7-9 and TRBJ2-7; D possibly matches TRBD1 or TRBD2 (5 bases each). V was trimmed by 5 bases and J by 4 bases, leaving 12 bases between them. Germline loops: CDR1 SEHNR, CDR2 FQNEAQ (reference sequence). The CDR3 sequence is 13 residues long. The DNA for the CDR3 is TGTGCCAGCAGCCCGGGACCGCCATACGAGCAGTACTTC. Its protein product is CASSPGPPYEQYF.

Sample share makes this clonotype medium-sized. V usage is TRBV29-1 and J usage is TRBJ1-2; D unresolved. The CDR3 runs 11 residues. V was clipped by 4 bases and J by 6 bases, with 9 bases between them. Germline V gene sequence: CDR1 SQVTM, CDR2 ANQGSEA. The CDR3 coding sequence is TGCAGCGTTGTTTTAGGAAATGGCTACACCTTC. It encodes CSVVLGNGYTF.

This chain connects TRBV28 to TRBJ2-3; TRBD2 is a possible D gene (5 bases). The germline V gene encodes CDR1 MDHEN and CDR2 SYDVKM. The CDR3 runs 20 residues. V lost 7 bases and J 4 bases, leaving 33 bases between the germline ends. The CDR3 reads CASTPSAKTFIKRIADTQYF. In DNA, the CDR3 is TGTGCCAGCACCCCCTCCGCGAAAACATTTATAAAGCGGATCGCAGATACGCAGTATTTT.

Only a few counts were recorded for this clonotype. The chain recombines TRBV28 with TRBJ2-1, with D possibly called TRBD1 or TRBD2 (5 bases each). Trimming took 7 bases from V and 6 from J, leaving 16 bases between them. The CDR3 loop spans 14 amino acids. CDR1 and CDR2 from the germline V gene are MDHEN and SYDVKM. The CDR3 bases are TGTGCCAGCACCTTTGACGGGGCCTCCAATGAGCAGTTCTTC. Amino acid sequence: CASTFDGASNEQFF.

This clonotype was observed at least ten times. Here the CDR3 reads CASSLGVDTGELFF. The CDR3 bases are TGTGCCAGCAGCCTCGGGGTGGACACCGGGGAGCTGTTTTTT. This chain links TRBV7-9 with TRBJ2-2; possible D gene TRBD2, 5 bases. The germline V gene has CDR1 SEHNR and CDR2 FQNEAQ (reference sequence). This CDR3 region has 14 residues. V lost 5 bases and J lost 3, with 10 bases in between.

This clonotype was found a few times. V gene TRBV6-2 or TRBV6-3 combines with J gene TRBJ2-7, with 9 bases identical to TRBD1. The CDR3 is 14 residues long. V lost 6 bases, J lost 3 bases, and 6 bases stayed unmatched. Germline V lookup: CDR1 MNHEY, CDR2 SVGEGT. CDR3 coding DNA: TGTGCCAGCAGGGACGGGACAGGGAACTACGAGCAGTACTTC. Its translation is CASRDGTGNYEQYF.

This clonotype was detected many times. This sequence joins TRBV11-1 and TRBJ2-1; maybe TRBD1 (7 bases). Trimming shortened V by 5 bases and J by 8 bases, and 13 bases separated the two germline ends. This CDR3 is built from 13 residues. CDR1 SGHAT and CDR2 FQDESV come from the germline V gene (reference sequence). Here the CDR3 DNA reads TGTGCCAGCAGCCAAACAGGGGACTATGAGCAGTTCTTC. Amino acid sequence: CASSQTGDYEQFF.

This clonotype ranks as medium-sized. The CDR3 region has the DNA TGCAGTGCTATAGGACGGTCTAGCGGGGGGAATGAGCAGTTCTTC. Protein: CSAIGRSSGGNEQFF. The chain uses TRBV20-1 and TRBJ2-1; TRBD2 agrees at 11 bases. V shed 4 bases, J shed 7 bases, and the junction held 9 bases outside the gene matches. CDR1 and CDR2 from the germline V gene are DFQATT and SNEGSKA (reference sequence). The length of the CDR3 is 15 residues.

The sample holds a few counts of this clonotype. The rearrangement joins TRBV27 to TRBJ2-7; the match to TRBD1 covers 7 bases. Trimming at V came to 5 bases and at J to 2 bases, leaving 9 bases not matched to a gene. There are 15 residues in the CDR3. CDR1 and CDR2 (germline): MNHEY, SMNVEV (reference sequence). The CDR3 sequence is CASSPQDRYAYEQYF. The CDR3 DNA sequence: TGTGCCAGCAGTCCCCAGGACAGGTACGCCTACGAGCAGTACTTC.

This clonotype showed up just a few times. Written as DNA, the CDR3 is TGCAGCGTTGGGGAGGCGGGACAGAGCCAAGAGACCCAGTACTTC. This translates into CSVGEAGQSQETQYF. The chain couples TRBV29-1 to TRBJ2-5, with TRBD1 as a possible D gene (7 bases). This CDR3 region has 15 residues. Trimming pared 4 bases from V and 1 base from J, leaving 16 bases between. Looked up from germline, CDR1 is SQVTM and CDR2 is ANQGSEA.

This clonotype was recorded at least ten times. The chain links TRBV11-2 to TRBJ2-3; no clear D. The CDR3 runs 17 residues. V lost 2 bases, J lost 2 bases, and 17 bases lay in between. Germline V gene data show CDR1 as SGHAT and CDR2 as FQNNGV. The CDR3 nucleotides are TGTGCCAGCAGCTTAAGTCCCCCCCCAGCGCCCACAGATACGCAGTATTTT. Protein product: CASSLSPPPAPTDTQYF. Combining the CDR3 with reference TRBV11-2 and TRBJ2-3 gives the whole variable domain EAGVAQSPRYKIIEKRQSVAFWCNPISGHATLYWYQQILGQGPKLLIQFQNNGVVDDSQLPKDRFSAERLKGVDSTLKIQPAKLEDSAVYLCASSLSPPPAPTDTQYFGPGTRLTVL.

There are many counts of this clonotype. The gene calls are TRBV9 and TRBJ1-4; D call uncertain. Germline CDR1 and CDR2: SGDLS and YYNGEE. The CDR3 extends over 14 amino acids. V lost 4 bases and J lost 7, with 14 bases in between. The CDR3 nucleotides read TGTGCCAGCAGCCTGAGGGCCTACCCTGAAAAACTGTTTTTT. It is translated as CASSLRAYPEKLFF.

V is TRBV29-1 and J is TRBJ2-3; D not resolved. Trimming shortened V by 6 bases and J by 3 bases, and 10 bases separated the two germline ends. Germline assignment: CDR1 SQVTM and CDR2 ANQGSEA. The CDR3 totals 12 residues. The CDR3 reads CSVRRLTDTQYF. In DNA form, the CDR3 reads TGCAGCGTGAGACGGCTAACAGATACGCAGTATTTT.